This record covers a single T cell receptor (beta chain). Its antigen is not known. The entry originates in a study of vaccination and CD4 T cells after COVID-19. Across the study: A CEFX pool, an HIV-1 Nef pool, or no peptide went to control cultures.

Overall study findings and caveats: Convalescent patients' vaccine-specific clones were spike mono-reactive in 304 of 307 cases.

The sample's treatment: approximately nine-day PBMC culture with coronavirus spike peptide pools or control peptides (ViraFEST assay). Sequence data for DNA of cultured CD4+ T cells were generated by the Oncomine TCR Beta short-read assay. TCRdb reanalysed the PCR reads using MiXCR and keeps one entry per CDR3 protein. This table holds more than 20,000 distinct CDR3 sequences, 60% found once. Trimming took 4 bases from V and 4 from J, leaving 11 bases between them. Germline CDR1 and CDR2: SGHDN and FVKESK. The length of the CDR3 is 14 residues. This TCR was sampled from a human donor who received a COVID-19 vaccine. The material was CD4+ T cells from blood, cultured in vitro, obtained after SARS-CoV-2 vaccination. The V and J genes are TRBV14 and TRBJ1-3, with D hard to call. The CDR3 loop is CASSLKGWGNTIYF. CDR3 coding DNA: TGTGCCAGCAGCCTTAAGGGTTGGGGAAACACCATATATTTT.